These 12 T cell receptor beta chains were sequenced from one sample in a study of a mutant IDH1 vaccine in newly diagnosed glioma (dated by TCRdb to about 2021). The antigens of these receptors remain unknown. Libraries came from the immunoSEQ multiplex PCR assay. In TCRdb, the immuneACCESS table is reduced to in-frame sequences with V and J assigned. These tables do not hold every clone; where another copy was compared, an unresolved V gene accounts for under half, and the others remain unexplained. For this sample the table gives around 39,000 clones, of which approximately 88% were detected only once. The ten top clones hold 2% to 3% of the sample. The meaning of the sample's time point label: week 23, last vaccination. Each vaccine dose, consisting of 300 ug of a 20-mer mutant IDH1 peptide in Montanide, was administered subcutaneously with topical imiquimod. Sequenced material: PBMCs, taken from a glioma patient whose treatment included an IDH1 peptide vaccine. The receptors derive from a woman younger than 35 with glioma. Some clones in this sample may be carry-over from other donors' samples.

This clone was detected only once. V gene TRBV11-2 combines with J gene TRBJ2-7, with D perhaps matching TRBD1 or TRBD2 (5 bases each). Germline V CDR1 and CDR2: SGHAT, FQNNGV. This CDR3 has 15 amino acids. The germline V and J ends were trimmed by 3 bases and 0 bases, with 12 bases remaining between them. The CDR3 DNA reads as TGTGCCAGCAGCTTTGGGGGTGCAAGCTCCTACGAGCAGTACTTC. Amino acids: CASSFGGASSYEQYF.

This clone was detected only a few times. This chain joins TRBV7-9 and TRBJ1-3; possible D gene TRBD1, 5 bases. The CDR3 is made up of 18 amino acids. CDR1 is SEHNR and CDR2 is FQNEAQ in the germline V gene (reference sequence). Trimming took off 4 bases at V and 0 bases at J, with 19 bases between the two ends. The DNA of the CDR3 is TGTGCCAGCAGCTCCCAGACAGTAACACAGAGCTCTGGAAACACCATATATTTT. Translation gives CASSSQTVTQSSGNTIYF. The variable domain in full, completed from reference TRBV7-9 and TRBJ1-3, reads DTGVSQNPRHKITKRGQNVTFRCDPISEHNRLYWYRQTLGQGPEFLTYFQNEAQLEKSRLLSDRFSAERPKGSFSTLEIQRTEQGDSAMYLCASSSQTVTQSSGNTIYFGEGSWLTVV.

To note about this clone: Other DNA sequences in this specimen translate into the identical CDR3. The chain employs TRBV28 and TRBJ1-5; 7 positions agree with TRBD1. The germline gives CDR1 MDHEN, CDR2 SYDVKM. CDR3 size: 13 residues. V trimming: 6 bases; J trimming: 6 bases; junction bases outside the gene matches: 5. The DNA for the CDR3 is TGTGCCAGCAGCGACAGGGCCCGTCAGCCCCAGCATTTT. It codes for CASSDRARQPQHF. Based on the CDR3 plus reference TRBV28 and TRBJ1-5, the full variable domain is DVKVTQSSRYLVKRTGEKVFLECVQDMDHENMFWYRQDPGLGLRLIYFSYDVKMKEKGDIPEGYSVSREKKERFSLILESASTNQTSMYLCASSDRARQPQHFGDGTRLSIL.

The genes are TRBV6-5 and TRBJ2-1; D not certain. Germline values: CDR1 MNHEY, CDR2 SVGAGI. V shed 0 bases and J shed 12 bases, with 6 bases lying between them. This CDR3 region has 11 residues. The CDR3 loop reads CASSYSNGQFF. CDR3 nucleotides: TGTGCCAGCAGTTACTCTAACGGGCAGTTCTTC.

The chain combines TRBV20-1 with TRBJ2-7; D is unresolved. This CDR3 has 11 residues. Per the germline V gene, CDR1 is DFQATT and CDR2 is SNEGSKA (reference sequence). The V gene lost 5 bases and the J gene lost 3 bases, with 8 bases spanning the gap. The DNA of the CDR3 is TGCAGTGCTTCCATAGACTACGAGCAGTACTTC. It encodes CSASIDYEQYF.

The chain is built from TRBV11-3 and TRBJ1-2; D is uncertain. This CDR3 is built from 15 residues. V lost 5 bases and J 8 bases, leaving 21 bases between the germline ends. From germline, CDR1 is SGHNT and CDR2 YENEEA. The CDR3 DNA is TGTGCCAGCAGCCCCCGAGCCCCGGAGAGGAGCGGCTACACCTTC. Its translation is CASSPRAPERSGYTF.

The chain combines TRBV7-8 with TRBJ2-2; 10 bases are a match to TRBD2. Germline V gene lookup returns CDR1 SGHVS and CDR2 FQNEAQ. After removal of 5 bases from V and 6 bases from J, the junction contained 6 bases not matched to a gene. The CDR3 spans 15 residues. The DNA for the CDR3 is TGTGCCAGCAGCCGAACTAGCGGGAAGGCCGGGGAGCTGTTTTTT. Its translation is CASSRTSGKAGELFF.

J is TRBJ1-2 and V is TRBV1. TRBV1 represents a pseudogene. This CDR3 is 14 amino acids long. CDR3 sequence reads: CTSSQVRLVYGYTF. CDR3 bases: TGCACCAGCAGCCAAGTCAGACTCGTCTATGGCTACACCTTC.

The CDR3 reads CSARASLEAFF. CDR3 coding DNA: TGCAGTGCTAGAGCTAGCTTAGAAGCTTTCTTT. The chain combines TRBV20-1 with TRBJ1-1; no reliable D call. CDR3 length: 11 residues. V shed 1 base and J shed 8 bases, with 8 bases lying between them. Germline CDR1 is DFQATT and CDR2 is SNEGSKA (reference sequence).

Only one count was recorded for this clone. V and J are TRBV21-1 and TRBJ2-5; the DNA was not compared with TRBD1, the D call given in the table. TRBV21-1 is recorded as a pseudogene. The CDR3 is 13 amino acids. This CDR3 reads CASSTGQGETQYF. The CDR3 coding sequence is TGTGCCAGCAGTACCGGACAGGGAGAGACCCAGTACTTC.

This chain joins TRBV6-1 and TRBJ2-1, with D uncertain. The germline V and J ends were trimmed by 3 bases and 2 bases, with 11 bases remaining between them. The CDR3 length is 15 residues. Germline CDR1 reads MNHNS; CDR2 reads SASEGT. The CDR3 region is CASSDVEAPYNEQFF. The CDR3, as DNA: TGTGCCAGCAGTGACGTCGAAGCGCCCTACAATGAGCAGTTCTTC.

The rearrangement joins TRBV9 to TRBJ2-3, with 9 bases lining up with TRBD2. The CDR3 contains 16 residues. CDR1 is SGDLS and CDR2 is YYNGEE in the germline V gene. V gave up 0 bases and J gave up 6 bases; unmatched junction bases: 8. The CDR3 loop reads CASSVVGSGSLDTQYF. CDR3 in DNA: TGTGCCAGCAGCGTAGTAGGTAGCGGGAGTCTCGATACGCAGTATTTT. The full variable domain, its missing parts supplied by reference TRBV9 and TRBJ2-3, is DSGVTQTPKHLITATGQRVTLRCSPRSGDLSVYWYQQSLDQGLQFLIQYYNGEERAKGNILERFSAQQFPDLHSELNLSSLELGDSALYFCASSVVGSGSLDTQYFGPGTRLTVL.